These 32 T cell receptor beta chains share one sample of origin, sequenced in a study of control samples from healthy donors and cancer patients. Generated by immunoSEQ multiplex PCR, the TCRdb table keeps only in-frame clones and is missing some. The table records approximately 160,000 clones, roughly 94% of them present only once. Sequencing input: blood. The receptors were sampled from a young woman in good health.

About this clone itself: The sample has other DNA sequences that encode this CDR3 too. The chain combines TRBV28 with TRBJ1-2, with TRBD1 matching 8 bases. Germline-derived CDR1 and CDR2 are MDHEN and SYDVKM. V gave up 5 bases and J gave up 5 bases; unmatched junction bases: 4. The CDR3 covers 13 residues. The CDR3 DNA follows: TGTGCCAGCAGTCCGGACAGGGATTATGGCTACACCTTC. It specifies CASSPDRDYGYTF.

The chain links TRBV18 to TRBJ1-2; D is possibly TRBD1 (6 bases). The CDR3 has 13 residues. Trimming removed 3 bases from V and 7 bases from J, with 12 bases in between. The V gene's germline CDR1 is KGHSH and CDR2 LQKENI. CDR3 sequence: CASSPRGGGGYTF. CDR3 bases: TGTGCCAGCTCACCCCGCGGGGGCGGTGGCTACACCTTC.

CDR3 coding DNA: TGCAGCGTTGAAGACCGGCGCTATGGCTACACCTTC. Its protein is CSVEDRRYGYTF. This rearrangement joins TRBV29-1 to TRBJ1-2; no clear D. The V gene's germline CDR1 is SQVTM and CDR2 ANQGSEA. The CDR3 has 12 residues. V was clipped by 0 bases and J by 4 bases, with 6 bases between them.

The V call is TRBV18, the J call TRBJ2-5; TRBD1 or TRBD2 may be the D gene (6 bases each). The CDR3 runs 15 residues. V was clipped by 6 bases and J by 5 bases, with 19 bases between them. Germline V lookup: CDR1 KGHSH, CDR2 LQKENI. CDR3 in amino acids: CASSPRRGARETQYF. The CDR3 region has the DNA TGTGCCAGCTCCCCCCGGAGGGGGGCGCGGGAGACCCAGTACTTC.

The CDR3 reads CASSSWREEDEQFF. The CDR3 nucleotides read TGCGCCAGCAGCTCCTGGAGGGAAGAAGATGAGCAGTTCTTC. The J gene is TRBJ2-1, the V gene TRBV4-3; perhaps TRBD2 as D (6 bases). The V end lost 5 bases, the J end lost 8 bases, and 16 bases lay between the germline ends. This CDR3 is 14 amino acids long. Germline-derived CDR1 and CDR2 are LGHNA and YSLEER.

This chain uses TRBV9 with TRBJ1-5; D may be TRBD1 (5 bases). From germline, CDR1 is SGDLS and CDR2 YYNGEE. V was cut by 3 bases and J by 3 bases, with 13 bases left in between. The CDR3 covers 15 residues. CDR3 sequence reads: CASSAEGRLNQPQHF. Written as DNA, the CDR3 is TGTGCCAGCAGCGCCGAGGGGCGGCTCAATCAGCCCCAGCATTTT.

To note about this clone: No DNA is shown, since the ends of the CDR3 on it are uncertain; the CDR3 is the one TCRdb lists. The chain has TRBV27 and TRBJ2-2. 15 amino acids form the CDR3, both terminal residues included. CDR1 MNHEY and CDR2 SMNVEV come from the germline V gene (reference sequence). This CDR3 reads CASSSSGRSTGELFF.

The V and J genes are TRBV28 and TRBJ1-3; D remains unclear. V was clipped by 2 bases and J by 3 bases, with 2 bases between them. This CDR3 has 12 residues. Germline V gene data show CDR1 as MDHEN and CDR2 as SYDVKM. The CDR3, as DNA: TGTGCCAGCAGTTTAGTTGGAAACACCATATATTTT. Protein: CASSLVGNTIYF. Looking up the rest from reference TRBV28 and TRBJ1-3 gives the full variable domain: DVKVTQSSRYLVKRTGEKVFLECVQDMDHENMFWYRQDPGLGLRLIYFSYDVKMKEKGDIPEGYSVSREKKERFSLILESASTNQTSMYLCASSLVGNTIYFGEGSWLTVV.

The chain links TRBV7-9 to TRBJ1-4; D uncertain. CDR1 is SEHNR and CDR2 is FQNEAQ in the germline V gene (reference sequence). The length of the CDR3 is 12 residues. V shed 6 bases and J shed 7 bases, with 9 bases lying between them. The CDR3 sequence is CASRNNGEKLFF. The CDR3 bases are TGTGCCAGCAGAAATAACGGTGAAAAACTGTTTTTT.

The chain joins TRBV2 to TRBJ2-7; D remains ambiguous. The CDR3 sequence is 10 residues long. The V gene lost 6 bases and the J gene lost 9 bases, with 9 bases spanning the gap. Germline V lookup: CDR1 SNHLY, CDR2 FYNNEI. For the CDR3, the DNA is TGTGCCAGCAGCGGGCTCCGGCAGTACTTC. Translation gives CASSGLRQYF.

The V call is TRBV28, the J call TRBJ2-6, with 7 positions matching TRBD1. The CDR3 sequence is 18 residues long. J lost 0 bases, V lost 2 bases, and 7 bases had no gene match. Germline V gives CDR1 MDHEN, CDR2 SYDVKM. CDR3 amino acids: CASSLRDRVLSGANVLTF. In nucleotides, the CDR3 is TGTGCCAGCAGTTTAAGAGACAGGGTTCTCTCTGGGGCCAACGTCCTGACTTTC.

Notes on this clone: The junction departs from germline at one end; a sequencing error may be responsible. V gene TRBV28 combines with J gene TRBJ2-3; 7 bases align to TRBD1. Germline-derived CDR1 and CDR2 are MDHEN and SYDVKM. CDR3 size: 12 residues. Here the CDR3 reads CASENLTGTRYF. CDR3 coding DNA: TGTGCCAGCGAGAACCTGACAGGGACGCGGTATTTT.

The chain joins TRBV2 to TRBJ2-3, with a tentative D call TRBD2 (7 bases). V lost 8 bases to trimming and J lost 6 bases, with 21 bases between them. In germline, CDR1 is SNHLY, CDR2 FYNNEI. The CDR3 consists of 15 residues. CDR3 in amino acids: CASLTRGGYADTQYF. CDR3 nucleotide sequence: TGTGCCAGCTTGACTAGGGGGGGATACGCCGATACGCAGTATTTT.

The DNA of the CDR3 is TGTGCCAGCAGCTCGACAGTGAACACTGAAGCTTTCTTT. It is translated as CASSSTVNTEAFF. The chain has TRBV7-3 and TRBJ1-1; D possibly corresponds to TRBD1 (5 bases). This CDR3 spans 13 amino acids. Looked up from germline, CDR1 is SGHTA and CDR2 is FQGTGA. V dropped 4 bases and J dropped 0 bases, with 6 bases sitting between them.

This chain links TRBV14 with TRBJ2-2; no firm D call. This CDR3 has 15 residues. The V end lost 0 bases, the J end lost 5 bases, and 10 bases lay between the germline ends. Germline-derived CDR1 and CDR2 are SGHDN and FVKESK. This CDR3 reads CASSQDLLGTGELFF. Here the CDR3 DNA reads TGTGCCAGCAGCCAAGATCTTTTGGGGACCGGGGAGCTGTTTTTT.

The V call is TRBV5-6, the J call TRBJ1-4; D is undetermined. V lost 4 bases and J lost 5, with 3 bases in between. CDR1 SGHDT and CDR2 YYEEEE come from the germline V gene. This CDR3 is 11 amino acids long. The CDR3 region is CASSRNEKLFF. The CDR3 nucleotides are TGTGCCAGCAGCCGAAATGAAAAACTGTTTTTT.

This sequence joins TRBV5-4 and TRBJ2-3; 8 bases agree with TRBD2. V trimming: 4 bases; J trimming: 3 bases; junction bases outside the gene matches: 10. The germline V gene has CDR1 SGHNT and CDR2 YYREEE (reference sequence). The CDR3 length is 16 residues. The DNA for the CDR3 is TGTGCCAGCAGCCCCCGGACTAGCCAAGGGACAGATACGCAGTATTTT. This translates into CASSPRTSQGTDTQYF.

This chain links TRBV6-1 with TRBJ1-1; tentative D call: TRBD1 (6 bases). The V gene's germline CDR1 is MNHNS and CDR2 SASEGT. The CDR3 is 14 amino acids. V was trimmed by 3 bases and J by 6 bases, leaving 14 bases between them. CDR3 in amino acids: CASSDGGLRAEAFF. The CDR3 region has the DNA TGTGCCAGCAGTGACGGGGGGCTCAGGGCTGAAGCTTTCTTT.

The V call is TRBV27, the J call TRBJ1-4; no clear D. V was trimmed by 3 bases and J by 0 bases, leaving 8 bases between them. The length of the CDR3 is 15 residues. Germline loops: CDR1 MNHEY, CDR2 SMNVEV (reference sequence). This CDR3 is CASSLAPTTNEKLFF. CDR3 nucleotides: TGTGCCAGCAGTTTGGCCCCCACAACTAATGAAAAACTGTTTTTT.

This sequence joins TRBV6-5 and TRBJ1-5, with D hard to call. Trimming cost V 0 bases and J 5 bases, with 5 bases left between them. CDR3 length: 13 amino acids. The germline V gene has CDR1 MNHEY and CDR2 SVGAGI. In DNA, the CDR3 is TGTGCCAGCAGTTACTCCCGTTATCAGCCCCAGCATTTT. Its protein product is CASSYSRYQPQHF.

This clone was recorded only once. The chain employs TRBV4-1 and TRBJ2-1; unclear D gene. Trimming pared 1 base from V and 8 bases from J, leaving 3 bases between. Germline values: CDR1 MGHRA, CDR2 YSYEKL. This CDR3 contains 11 residues. The CDR3 sequence: CASSQADEQFF. CDR3 bases: TGCGCCAGCAGCCAAGCGGATGAGCAGTTCTTC.

The chain joins TRBV7-8 to TRBJ1-6; perhaps TRBD1 as D (6 bases). The V end was cut by 5 bases, the J end by 9 bases, with 20 bases between. The CDR3 length is 16 residues. Germline assignment: CDR1 SGHVS and CDR2 FQNEAQ. CDR3 nucleotide sequence: TGTGCCAGCAGCCCCAGGGGAGGGCCTCTTAGTTCACCCCTCCACTTT. This gives the protein CASSPRGGPLSSPLHF.

This chain uses TRBV7-2 with TRBJ2-7; TRBD2 matches at 9 bases. There are 17 residues in the CDR3. Germline lookup yields CDR1 SGHTA and CDR2 FQGNSA. V dropped 7 bases and J dropped 0; count of bases not matched to a gene: 13. This chain's CDR3 is CASIKGVAGATSYEQYF. CDR3 nucleotide sequence: TGTGCCAGCATCAAAGGGGTAGCGGGAGCCACCTCCTACGAGCAGTACTTC. Combining the CDR3 with reference TRBV7-2 and TRBJ2-7 gives the whole variable domain GAGVSQSPSNKVTEKGKDVELRCDPISGHTALYWYRQSLGQGLEFLIYFQGNSAPDKSGLPSDRFSAERTGGSVSTLTIQRTQQEDSAVYLCASIKGVAGATSYEQYFGPGTRLTVT.

J is TRBJ1-2 and V is TRBV6-5; no definite D call. The germline V gene has CDR1 MNHEY and CDR2 SVGAGI. The CDR3 has 12 amino acids. V was clipped by 5 bases and J by 7 bases, with 11 bases between them. CDR3 protein: CASSTRSAGYTF. For the CDR3, the DNA is TGTGCCAGCAGTACTCGTAGTGCTGGCTACACCTTC.

This clone occurred once. The chain recombines TRBV27 with TRBJ1-1; the D gene is possibly TRBD1 (6 bases). The CDR3 contains 14 residues. The V end lost 5 bases, the J end lost 4 bases, and 14 bases lay between the germline ends. Germline V gene sequence: CDR1 MNHEY, CDR2 SMNVEV (reference sequence). The CDR3 nucleotides are TGTGCCAGCAGTCCCACAGGGACGATCACTGAAGCTTTCTTT. Translation: CASSPTGTITEAFF.

V is TRBV6-5 and J is TRBJ2-7, with a tentative D call TRBD1 (5 bases). This CDR3 spans 13 amino acids. V was pared by 6 bases and J by 0 bases, with 9 bases between. Per the germline V gene, CDR1 is MNHEY and CDR2 is SVGAGI. CDR3 nucleotide sequence: TGTGCCAGCAGCCAGGGTGCCTCCTACGAGCAGTACTTC. Translation gives CASSQGASYEQYF.

The chain recombines TRBV11-2 with TRBJ1-6, with TRBD1 matching 7 bases. The length of the CDR3 is 14 residues. CDR1 and CDR2 from the germline V gene are SGHAT and FQNNGV. V gave up 4 bases and J gave up 6 bases; unmatched junction bases: 3. This chain's CDR3 is CASSWGQINSPLHF. DNA for the CDR3: TGTGCCAGCAGCTGGGGACAGATTAATTCACCCCTCCACTTT. The entire variable domain, with the rest obtained from reference TRBV11-2 and TRBJ1-6, is as follows: EAGVAQSPRYKIIEKRQSVAFWCNPISGHATLYWYQQILGQGPKLLIQFQNNGVVDDSQLPKDRFSAERLKGVDSTLKIQPAKLEDSAVYLCASSWGQINSPLHFGNGTRLTVT.

V and J are TRBV28 and TRBJ1-2; tentatively, D is TRBD1 (6 bases). V was cut by 5 bases and J by 2 bases, with 18 bases left in between. The CDR3 spans 16 residues. Germline V gene lookup returns CDR1 MDHEN and CDR2 SYDVKM. The CDR3 protein is CASSAAPGHTNYGYTF. The DNA of the CDR3 is TGTGCCAGCAGTGCCGCACCGGGACATACGAACTATGGCTACACCTTC.

The chain recombines TRBV9 with TRBJ2-1; perhaps TRBD1 as D (5 bases). The V end was cut by 3 bases, the J end by 7 bases, with 14 bases between. The germline V gene encodes CDR1 SGDLS and CDR2 YYNGEE. The CDR3 covers 14 residues. The CDR3: CASSGRDQMNEQFF. The CDR3 DNA follows: TGTGCCAGCAGCGGCAGGGATCAAATGAATGAGCAGTTCTTC. The full variable domain, rest sourced from reference TRBV9 and TRBJ2-1, is DSGVTQTPKHLITATGQRVTLRCSPRSGDLSVYWYQQSLDQGLQFLIQYYNGEERAKGNILERFSAQQFPDLHSELNLSSLELGDSALYFCASSGRDQMNEQFFGPGTRLTVL.

The V gene is TRBV7-9, the J gene TRBJ1-4; D gene ambiguous. Trimming stripped 5 bases from V and 5 bases from J, with 15 bases between. CDR3 size: 15 residues. Germline V lookup: CDR1 SEHNR, CDR2 FQNEAQ (reference sequence). CDR3 DNA: TGTGCCAGCAGCCCCAACAGCCACTCGAATGAAAAACTGTTTTTT. Encoded protein: CASSPNSHSNEKLFF.

The rearrangement uses TRBV7-2 and TRBJ2-7; D is uncertain. The V gene's germline CDR1 is SGHTA and CDR2 FQGNSA. V was shortened by 0 bases and J by 0 bases, with 15 bases between the two germline ends. The CDR3 consists of 17 residues. The CDR3 DNA reads TGTGCCAGCAGCTTAGCATCCCAAGGCTCCAGCTCCTACGAGCAGTACTTC. It codes for CASSLASQGSSSYEQYF.

The genes are TRBV5-1 and TRBJ1-2, with no clear D. There are 13 residues in the CDR3. Between the trimmed V and J ends, which lost 0 bases and 2 bases, there was a span of 5 bases. The germline CDR1 and CDR2 sequences are SGHRS and YFSETQ. CDR3 nucleotides: TGCGCCAGCAGCTTGGTCGAAAACTATGGCTACACCTTC. The encoded protein is CASSLVENYGYTF.